This entry features one T cell receptor (beta chain) sequence. Repertoires were generated with immunoSEQ multiplex PCR, while TCRdb's copy carries only in-frame clones and drops some. The table records tens of thousands of clones, around 78% of them present only once. Germline CDR1 and CDR2: GTSNPN and SVGIG (reference sequence). The CDR3 runs 15 residues. Trimming took 2 bases from V and 0 from J, leaving 11 bases between them. These data come from a study of OX40 agonist ivuxolimab in advanced cancers. This chain uses TRBV30 with TRBJ1-3; D is unresolved. The sample here was CD4+ or CD8+ T cells sorted from blood, taken in a trial of the OX40 agonist ivuxolimab. This TCR came from an adult with an advanced solid tumor such as melanoma, head and neck, liver or kidney cancer. The CDR3 region has the DNA TGTGCCTGGAGTATAGGCCGCAACTCTGGAAACACCATATATTTT. This codes for CAWSIGRNSGNTIYF.